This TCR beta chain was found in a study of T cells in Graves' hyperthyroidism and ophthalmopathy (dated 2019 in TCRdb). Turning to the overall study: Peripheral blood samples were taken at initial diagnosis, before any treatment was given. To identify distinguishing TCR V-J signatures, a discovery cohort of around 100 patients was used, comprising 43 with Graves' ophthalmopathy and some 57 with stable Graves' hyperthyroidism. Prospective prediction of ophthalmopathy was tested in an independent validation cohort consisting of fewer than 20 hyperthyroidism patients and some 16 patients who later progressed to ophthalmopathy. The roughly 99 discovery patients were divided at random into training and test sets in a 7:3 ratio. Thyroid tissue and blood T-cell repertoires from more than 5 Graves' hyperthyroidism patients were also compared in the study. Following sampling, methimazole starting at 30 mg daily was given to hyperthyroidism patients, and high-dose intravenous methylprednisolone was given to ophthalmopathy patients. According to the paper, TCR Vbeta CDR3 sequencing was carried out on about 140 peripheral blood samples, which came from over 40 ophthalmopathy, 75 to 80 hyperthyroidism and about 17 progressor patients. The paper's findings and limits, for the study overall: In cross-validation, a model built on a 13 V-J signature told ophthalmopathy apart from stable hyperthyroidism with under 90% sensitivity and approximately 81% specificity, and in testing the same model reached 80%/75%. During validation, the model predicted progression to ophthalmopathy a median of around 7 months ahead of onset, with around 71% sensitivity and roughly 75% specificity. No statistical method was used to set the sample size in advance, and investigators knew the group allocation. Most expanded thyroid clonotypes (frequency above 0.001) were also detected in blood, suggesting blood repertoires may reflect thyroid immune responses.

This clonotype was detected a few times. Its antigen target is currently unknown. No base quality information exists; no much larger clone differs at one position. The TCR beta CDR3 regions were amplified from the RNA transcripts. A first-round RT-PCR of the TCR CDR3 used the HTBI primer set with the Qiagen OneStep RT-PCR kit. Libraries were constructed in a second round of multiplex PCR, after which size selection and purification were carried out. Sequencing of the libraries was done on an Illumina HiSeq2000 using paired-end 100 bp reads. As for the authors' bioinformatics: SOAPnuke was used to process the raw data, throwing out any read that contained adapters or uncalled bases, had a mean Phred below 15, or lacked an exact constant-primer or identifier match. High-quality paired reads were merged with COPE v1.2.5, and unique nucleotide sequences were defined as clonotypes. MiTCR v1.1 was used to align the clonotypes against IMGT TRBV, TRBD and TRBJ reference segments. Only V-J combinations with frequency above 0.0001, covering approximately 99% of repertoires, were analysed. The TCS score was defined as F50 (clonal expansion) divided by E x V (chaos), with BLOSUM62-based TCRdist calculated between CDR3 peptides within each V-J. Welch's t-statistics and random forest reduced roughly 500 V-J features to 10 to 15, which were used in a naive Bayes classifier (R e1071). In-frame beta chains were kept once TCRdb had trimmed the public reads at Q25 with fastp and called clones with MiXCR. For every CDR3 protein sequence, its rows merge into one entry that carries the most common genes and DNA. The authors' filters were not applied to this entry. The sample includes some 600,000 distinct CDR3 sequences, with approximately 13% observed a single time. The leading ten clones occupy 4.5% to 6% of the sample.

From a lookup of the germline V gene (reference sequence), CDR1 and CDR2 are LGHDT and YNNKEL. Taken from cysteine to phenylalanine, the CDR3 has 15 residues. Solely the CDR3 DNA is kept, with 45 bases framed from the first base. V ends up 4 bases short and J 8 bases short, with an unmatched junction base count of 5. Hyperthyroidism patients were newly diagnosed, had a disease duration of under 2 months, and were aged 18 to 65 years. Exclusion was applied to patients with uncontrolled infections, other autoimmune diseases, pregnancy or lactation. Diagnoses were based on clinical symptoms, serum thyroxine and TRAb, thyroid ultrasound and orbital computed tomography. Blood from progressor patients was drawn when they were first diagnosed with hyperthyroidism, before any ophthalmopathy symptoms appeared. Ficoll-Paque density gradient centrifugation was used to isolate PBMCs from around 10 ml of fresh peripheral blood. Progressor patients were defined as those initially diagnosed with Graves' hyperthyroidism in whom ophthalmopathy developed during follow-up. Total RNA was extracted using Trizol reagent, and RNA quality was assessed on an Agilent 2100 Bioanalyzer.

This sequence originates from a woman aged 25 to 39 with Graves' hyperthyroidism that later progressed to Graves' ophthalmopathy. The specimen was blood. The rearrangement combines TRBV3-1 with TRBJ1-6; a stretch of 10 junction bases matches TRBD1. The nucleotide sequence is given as TGTGCCAGCAGCCGGCCGGGGACAGGGGATTCACCCCTCCACTTT. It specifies CASSRPGTGDSPLHF. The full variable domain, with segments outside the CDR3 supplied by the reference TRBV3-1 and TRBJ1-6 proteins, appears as DTAVSQTPKYLVTQMGNDKSIKCEQNLGHDTMYWYKQDSKKFLKIMFSYNNKELIINETVPNRFSPKSPDKAHLNLHINSLELGDSAVYFCASSRPGTGDSPLHFGNGTRLTVT.